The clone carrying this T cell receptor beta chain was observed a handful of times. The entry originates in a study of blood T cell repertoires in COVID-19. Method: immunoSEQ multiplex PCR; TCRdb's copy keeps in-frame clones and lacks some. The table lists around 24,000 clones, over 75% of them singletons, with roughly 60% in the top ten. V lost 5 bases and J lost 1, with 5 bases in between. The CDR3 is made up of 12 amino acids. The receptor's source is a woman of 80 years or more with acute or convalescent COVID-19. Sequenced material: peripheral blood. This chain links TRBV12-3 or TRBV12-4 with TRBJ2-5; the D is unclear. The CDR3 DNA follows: TGTGCCAGCAGTGAGTTCCAAGAGACCCAGTACTTC. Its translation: CASSEFQETQYF.